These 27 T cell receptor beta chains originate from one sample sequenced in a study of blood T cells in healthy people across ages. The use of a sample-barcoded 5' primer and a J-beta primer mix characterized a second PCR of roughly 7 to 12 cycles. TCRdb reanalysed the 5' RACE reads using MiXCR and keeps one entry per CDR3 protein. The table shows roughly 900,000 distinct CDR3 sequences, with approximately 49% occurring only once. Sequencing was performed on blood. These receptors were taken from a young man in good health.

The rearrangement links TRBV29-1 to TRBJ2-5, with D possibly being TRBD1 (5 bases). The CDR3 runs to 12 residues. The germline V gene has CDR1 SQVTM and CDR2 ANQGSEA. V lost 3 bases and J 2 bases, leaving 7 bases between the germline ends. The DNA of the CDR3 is TGCAGCGTTGAGACAGAGCAAGAGACCCAGTACTTC. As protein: CSVETEQETQYF.

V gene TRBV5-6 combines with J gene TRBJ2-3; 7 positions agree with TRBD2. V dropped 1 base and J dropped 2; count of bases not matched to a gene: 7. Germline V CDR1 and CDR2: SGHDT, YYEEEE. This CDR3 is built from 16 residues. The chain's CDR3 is CASSLPGGGLTDTQYF. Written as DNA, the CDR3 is TGTGCCAGCAGCTTGCCGGGCGGGGGACTCACAGATACGCAGTATTTT.

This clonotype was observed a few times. The CDR3 bases are TGTGCCAGCAGCTTCGGGACGACGGGCAAAAACATTCAGTACTTC. It encodes CASSFGTTGKNIQYF. This chain joins TRBV7-2 and TRBJ2-4; D is perhaps TRBD1 or TRBD2 (5 bases each). Looked up from germline, CDR1 is SGHTA and CDR2 is FQGNSA. The CDR3 runs to 15 residues. Trimming removed 3 bases at V and 3 bases at J, with 12 bases between. The complete variable domain, with remaining parts taken from reference TRBV7-2 and TRBJ2-4, reads GAGVSQSPSNKVTEKGKDVELRCDPISGHTALYWYRQSLGQGLEFLIYFQGNSAPDKSGLPSDRFSAERTGGSVSTLTIQRTQQEDSAVYLCASSFGTTGKNIQYFGAGTRLSVL.

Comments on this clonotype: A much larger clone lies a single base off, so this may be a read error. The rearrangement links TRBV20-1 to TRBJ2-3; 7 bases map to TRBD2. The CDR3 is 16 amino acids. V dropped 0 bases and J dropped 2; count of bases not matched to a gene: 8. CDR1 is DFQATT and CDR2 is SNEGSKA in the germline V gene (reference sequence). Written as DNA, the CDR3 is TGCAGTGCTAGAGATAATCACGGGGGGACCACAGATACGCAGTATTTT. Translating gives CSARDNHGGTTDTQYF.

This CDR3 is CASMMGSDQPQHF. CDR3 in DNA: TGTGCCAGCATGATGGGTTCGGATCAGCCCCAGCATTTT. V and J are TRBV2 and TRBJ1-5; D is undetermined. The germline gives CDR1 SNHLY, CDR2 FYNNEI. V lost 7 bases, J lost 5 bases, and 12 bases lay in between. This CDR3 spans 13 amino acids.

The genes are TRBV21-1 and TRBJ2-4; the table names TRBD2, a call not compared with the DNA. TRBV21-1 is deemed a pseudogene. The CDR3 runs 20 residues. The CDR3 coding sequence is TGTGCCAGCAGCAAAGTGCCAGCGGGGGGGCCCGGTTCGGGCAAAAACATTCAGTACTTC. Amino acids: CASSKVPAGGPGSGKNIQYF.

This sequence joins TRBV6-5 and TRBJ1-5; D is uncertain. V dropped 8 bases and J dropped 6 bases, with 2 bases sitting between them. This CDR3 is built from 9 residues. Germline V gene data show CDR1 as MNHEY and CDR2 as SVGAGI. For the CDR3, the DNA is TGTGCCAGCCCTCAGCCCCAGCATTTT. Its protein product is CASPQPQHF.

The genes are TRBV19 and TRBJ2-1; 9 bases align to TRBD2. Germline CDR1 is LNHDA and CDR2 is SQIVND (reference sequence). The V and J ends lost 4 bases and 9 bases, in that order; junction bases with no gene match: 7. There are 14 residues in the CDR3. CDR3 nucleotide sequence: TGTGCCAGTAGTAGCGGGGGGGCCAAGATTGAGCAGTTCTTC. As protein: CASSSGGAKIEQFF.

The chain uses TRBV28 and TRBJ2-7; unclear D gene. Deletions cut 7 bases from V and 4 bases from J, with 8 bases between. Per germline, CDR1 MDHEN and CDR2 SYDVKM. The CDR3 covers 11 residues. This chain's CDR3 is CASKSAYEQYF. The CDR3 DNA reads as TGTGCCAGCAAGTCCGCGTACGAGCAGTACTTC. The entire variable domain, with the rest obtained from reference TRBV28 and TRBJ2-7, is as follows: DVKVTQSSRYLVKRTGEKVFLECVQDMDHENMFWYRQDPGLGLRLIYFSYDVKMKEKGDIPEGYSVSREKKERFSLILESASTNQTSMYLCASKSAYEQYFGPGTRLTVT.

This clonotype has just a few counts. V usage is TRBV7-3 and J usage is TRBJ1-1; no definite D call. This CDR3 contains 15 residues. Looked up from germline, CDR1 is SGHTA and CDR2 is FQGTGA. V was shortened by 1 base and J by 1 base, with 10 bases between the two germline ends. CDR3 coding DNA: TGTGCCAGCAGCTTAATGGCAGTAGGGAACACTGAAGCTTTCTTT. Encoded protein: CASSLMAVGNTEAFF. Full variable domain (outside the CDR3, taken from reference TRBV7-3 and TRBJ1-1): GAGVSQTPSNKVTEKGKYVELRCDPISGHTALYWYRQSLGQGPEFLIYFQGTGAADDSGLPNDRFFAVRPEGSVSTLKIQRTERGDSAVYLCASSLMAVGNTEAFFGQGTRLTVV.

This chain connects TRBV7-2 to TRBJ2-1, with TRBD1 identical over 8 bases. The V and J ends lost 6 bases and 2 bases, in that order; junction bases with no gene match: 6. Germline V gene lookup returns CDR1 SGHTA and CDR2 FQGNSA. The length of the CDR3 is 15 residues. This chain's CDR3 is CASRLDRATYNEQFF. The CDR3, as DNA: TGTGCCAGCAGATTGGACAGGGCCACCTACAATGAGCAGTTCTTC.

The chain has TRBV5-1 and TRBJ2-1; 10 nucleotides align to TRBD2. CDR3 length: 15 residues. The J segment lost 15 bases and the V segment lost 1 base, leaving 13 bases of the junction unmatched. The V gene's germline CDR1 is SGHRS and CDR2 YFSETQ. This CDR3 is CASSLSGIAGGPPFF. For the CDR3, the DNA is TGCGCCAGCAGCTTGAGTGGAATAGCGGGGGGCCCTCCGTTCTTC.

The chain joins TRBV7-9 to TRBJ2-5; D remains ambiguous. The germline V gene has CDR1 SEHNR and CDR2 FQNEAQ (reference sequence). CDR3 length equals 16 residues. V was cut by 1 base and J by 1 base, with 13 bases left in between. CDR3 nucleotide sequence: TGTGCCAGCAGCTTAGGGCAGGACCTACCCCAAGAGACCCAGTACTTC. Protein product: CASSLGQDLPQETQYF. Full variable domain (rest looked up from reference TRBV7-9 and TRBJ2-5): DTGVSQNPRHKITKRGQNVTFRCDPISEHNRLYWYRQTLGQGPEFLTYFQNEAQLEKSRLLSDRFSAERPKGSFSTLEIQRTEQGDSAMYLCASSLGQDLPQETQYFGPGTRLLVL.

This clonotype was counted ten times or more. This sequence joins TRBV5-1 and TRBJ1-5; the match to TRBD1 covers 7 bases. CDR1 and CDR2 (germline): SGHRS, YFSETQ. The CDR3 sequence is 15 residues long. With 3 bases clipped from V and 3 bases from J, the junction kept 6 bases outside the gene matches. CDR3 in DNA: TGCGCCAGCAGCTCGACGGGACAGCCCAATCAGCCCCAGCATTTT. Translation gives CASSSTGQPNQPQHF.

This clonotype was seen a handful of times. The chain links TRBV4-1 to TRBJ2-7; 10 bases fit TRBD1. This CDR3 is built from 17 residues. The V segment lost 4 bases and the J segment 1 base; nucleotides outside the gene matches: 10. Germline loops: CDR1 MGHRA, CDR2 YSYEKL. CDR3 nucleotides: TGCGCCAGCAGCCTTTTCCAACCGGGACAGGGGTCCTACGAGCAGTACTTC. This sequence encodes CASSLFQPGQGSYEQYF.

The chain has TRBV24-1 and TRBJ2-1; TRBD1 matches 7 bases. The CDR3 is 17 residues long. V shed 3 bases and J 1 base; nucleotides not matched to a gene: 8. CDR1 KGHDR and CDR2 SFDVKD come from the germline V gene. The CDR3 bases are TGTGCCACCAGTGATGGGGTGACAGGGCATTCCTACAATGAGCAGTTCTTC. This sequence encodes CATSDGVTGHSYNEQFF.

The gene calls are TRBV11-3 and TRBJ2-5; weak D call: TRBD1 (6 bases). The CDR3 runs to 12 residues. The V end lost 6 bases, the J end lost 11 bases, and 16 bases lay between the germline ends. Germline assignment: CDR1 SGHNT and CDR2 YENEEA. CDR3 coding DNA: TGTGCCAGCAGTCAACAGGGTTTTCAGCAGTACTTC. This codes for CASSQQGFQQYF.

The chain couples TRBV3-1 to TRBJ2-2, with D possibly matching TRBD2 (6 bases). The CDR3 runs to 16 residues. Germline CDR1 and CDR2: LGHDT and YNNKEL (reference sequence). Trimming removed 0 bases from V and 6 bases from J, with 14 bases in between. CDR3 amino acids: CASSQEAGQRSGELFF. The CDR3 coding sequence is TGTGCCAGCAGCCAAGAGGCGGGGCAAAGGTCCGGGGAGCTGTTTTTT.

CDR3 amino acids: CASRPGQGDYEQYF. As DNA, the CDR3 is TGCGCCAGCAGACCGGGACAGGGGGACTACGAGCAGTACTTC. The chain combines TRBV5-1 with TRBJ2-4; 11 nucleotides line up with TRBD1. The J call may not be correct, given that the DNA end is closer to TRBJ2-7. The germline gives CDR1 SGHRS, CDR2 YFSETQ. The CDR3 is made up of 14 amino acids.

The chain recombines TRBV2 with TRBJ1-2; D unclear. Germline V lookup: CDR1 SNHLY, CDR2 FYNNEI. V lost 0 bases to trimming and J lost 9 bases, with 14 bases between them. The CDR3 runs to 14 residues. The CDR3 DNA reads TGTGCCAGCAGTGAAGCTGGGCAGGCTGGGAGCTACACCTTC. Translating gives CASSEAGQAGSYTF.

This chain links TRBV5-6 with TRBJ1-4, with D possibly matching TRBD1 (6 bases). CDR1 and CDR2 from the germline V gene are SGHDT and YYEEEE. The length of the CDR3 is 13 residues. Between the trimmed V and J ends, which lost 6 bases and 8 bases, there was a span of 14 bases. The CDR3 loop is CASNAWGQEKLFF. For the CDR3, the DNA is TGTGCCAGCAACGCCTGGGGGCAAGAAAAACTGTTTTTT.

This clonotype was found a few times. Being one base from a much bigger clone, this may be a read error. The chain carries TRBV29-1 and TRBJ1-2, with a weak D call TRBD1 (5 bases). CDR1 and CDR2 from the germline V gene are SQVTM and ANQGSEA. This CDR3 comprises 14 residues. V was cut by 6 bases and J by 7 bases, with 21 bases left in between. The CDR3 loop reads CSVNSTEGISGYTF. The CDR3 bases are TGCAGCGTCAACTCGACAGAGGGGATCAGTGGCTACACCTTC.

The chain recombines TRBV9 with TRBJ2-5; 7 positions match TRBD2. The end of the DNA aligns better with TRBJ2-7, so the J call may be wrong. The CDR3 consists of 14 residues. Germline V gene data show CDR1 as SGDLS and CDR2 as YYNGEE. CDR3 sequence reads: CASSEAAGNYEQYF. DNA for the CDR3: TGTGCCAGCAGCGAGGCAGCGGGGAACTACGAGCAGTACTTC.

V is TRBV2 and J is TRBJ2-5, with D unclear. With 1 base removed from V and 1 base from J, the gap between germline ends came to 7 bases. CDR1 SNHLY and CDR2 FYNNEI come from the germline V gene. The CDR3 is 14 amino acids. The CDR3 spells CASSEGTVQETQYF. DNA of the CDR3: TGTGCCAGCAGTGAAGGTACAGTCCAAGAGACCCAGTACTTC.

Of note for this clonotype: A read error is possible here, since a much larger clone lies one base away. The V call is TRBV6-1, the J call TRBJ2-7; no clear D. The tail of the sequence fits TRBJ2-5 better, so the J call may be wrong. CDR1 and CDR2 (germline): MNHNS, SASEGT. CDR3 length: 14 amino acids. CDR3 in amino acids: CASREAGRSGTQYF. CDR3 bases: TGTGCCAGCAGGGAAGCCGGCAGATCCGGGACCCAGTACTTC.

The CDR3 region has the DNA TGCGCCAGCAGCCAAGGAGCGACTAGCGGGGGAGCAGATACGCAGTATTTT. The encoded protein is CASSQGATSGGADTQYF. This chain links TRBV4-1 with TRBJ2-3; 12 positions agree with TRBD2. The trim removed 1 base at V and 4 bases at J, leaving 6 bases unmatched. Germline CDR1 and CDR2: MGHRA and YSYEKL. This CDR3 comprises 17 residues.

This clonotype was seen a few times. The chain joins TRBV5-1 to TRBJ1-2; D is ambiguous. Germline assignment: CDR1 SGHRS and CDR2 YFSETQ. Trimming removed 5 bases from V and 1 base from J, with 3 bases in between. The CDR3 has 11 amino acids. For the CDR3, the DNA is TGCGCCAGCAGGAGTAACTATGGCTACACCTTC. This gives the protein CASRSNYGYTF.